Listed below are T cell receptor beta chains from one sample, sequenced in a study of shared clonotypes between healthy human individuals. TCRdb's table, derived via immunoSEQ multiplex PCR, lists solely in-frame clones and lacks some. The table records approximately 440,000 clones, approximately 77% of them present only once. Sequences were obtained from PBMCs. Receptors were obtained from a middle-aged woman in good health. Some clones in this sample may be carry-over from other donors' samples. The CDR3 runs from the conserved cysteine through the conserved F or W. The order of the fields is CDR3 length, J gene, V gene, D gene, clone size, CDR3 DNA, CDR3 protein. D genes are given only for firm matches. Clone size is stated in some rows and not others, as once, few, many or a class when expanded.

CDR3 length: 13
J gene: TRBJ1-1
V gene: TRBV10-3
D gene: -
clone size: -
CDR3 DNA: TGTGCCATCACCTTCGACAGGTTCACTGAAGCTTTCTTT
CDR3 protein: CAITFDRFTEAFF

CDR3 length: 14
J gene: TRBJ1-1
V gene: TRBV10-3
D gene: -
clone size: -
CDR3 DNA: TGTGCCACCCCCTTCGGGGTAAGAGACACTGAAGCTTTCTTT
CDR3 protein: CATPFGVRDTEAFF

CDR3 length: 14
J gene: TRBJ1-6
V gene: TRBV6-5
D gene: TRBD1
clone size: -
CDR3 DNA: TGTGCCAGCAGTGAGGGGACAGGGTGGGCACCCCTCCACTTT
CDR3 protein: CASSEGTGWAPLHF

CDR3 length: 15
J gene: TRBJ2-3
V gene: TRBV7-2
D gene: TRBD2
clone size: once
CDR3 DNA: TGTGCCAGCAGCAGACTAGCGGGCTTCACAGATACGCAGTATTTT
CDR3 protein: CASSRLAGFTDTQYF

CDR3 length: 13
J gene: TRBJ2-1
V gene: TRBV11-1
D gene: -
clone size: -
CDR3 DNA: TGTGCCAGCAGCTCCGAGGGGGACGGTGAGCAGTTCTTC
CDR3 protein: CASSSEGDGEQFF

CDR3 length: 15
J gene: TRBJ2-7
V gene: TRBV7-8
D gene: TRBD1
clone size: -
CDR3 DNA: TGTGCCAGCAGCTTATTGGACAGGATTTTCTACGAGCAGTACTTC
CDR3 protein: CASSLLDRIFYEQYF

CDR3 length: 14
J gene: TRBJ2-1
V gene: TRBV18
D gene: -
clone size: once
CDR3 DNA: TGTGCCAGCTCACGGGCAGGGAGCAACAATGAGCAGTTCTTC
CDR3 protein: CASSRAGSNNEQFF

CDR3 length: 16
J gene: TRBJ1-2
V gene: TRBV28
D gene: -
clone size: -
CDR3 DNA: TGTGCCAGCAGTTTTCTGGGGTCCATGGGGAACTATGGCTACACCTTC
CDR3 protein: CASSFLGSMGNYGYTF

CDR3 length: 14
J gene: TRBJ1-2
V gene: TRBV6-5
D gene: -
clone size: -
CDR3 DNA: TGTGCCAGCAGTTTGGGAAGTCGCGACTATGGCTACACCTTC
CDR3 protein: CASSLGSRDYGYTF

CDR3 length: 15
J gene: TRBJ2-1
V gene: TRBV27
D gene: TRBD2
clone size: -
CDR3 DNA: TGTGCCAGCGGCCCTGGGACTAGTAGGCGCAATGAGCAGTTCTTC
CDR3 protein: CASGPGTSRRNEQFF

CDR3 length: 14
J gene: TRBJ1-5
V gene: TRBV19
D gene: TRBD1
clone size: -
CDR3 DNA: TGTGCCAGCTGGGGACAGGGGTCGGGACAGCCCCAGCATTTT
CDR3 protein: CASWGQGSGQPQHF

CDR3 length: 12
J gene: TRBJ1-3
V gene: TRBV28
D gene: -
clone size: many
CDR3 DNA: TGTGCCAGCAGGAGTCCTGGAAACACCATATATTTT
CDR3 protein: CASRSPGNTIYF

CDR3 length: 15
J gene: TRBJ2-1
V gene: TRBV30
D gene: TRBD2
clone size: -
CDR3 DNA: TGTGCCTGGGGGGTCGGGCTAGCGGGAGGCAATGAGCAGTTCTTC
CDR3 protein: CAWGVGLAGGNEQFF

CDR3 length: 14
J gene: TRBJ2-2
V gene: TRBV6-6
D gene: -
clone size: -
CDR3 DNA: TGTGCCAGCAGTTCACTTAACCTGGGCGGGGAGCTGTTTTTT
CDR3 protein: CASSSLNLGGELFF

CDR3 length: 14
J gene: TRBJ2-2
V gene: TRBV19
D gene: -
clone size: -
CDR3 DNA: TGTGCCGGTGGTGTGGGTCCGAACACCGGGGAGCTGTTTTTT
CDR3 protein: CAGGVGPNTGELFF

CDR3 length: 12
J gene: TRBJ1-1
V gene: TRBV14
D gene: -
clone size: once
CDR3 DNA: TGTGCCAGCAGCCAAAATACGGCTGAAGCTTTCTTT
CDR3 protein: CASSQNTAEAFF

CDR3 length: 13
J gene: TRBJ2-7
V gene: TRBV29-1
D gene: TRBD1
clone size: once
CDR3 DNA: TGCAGCGATGGGACAGGGCCAACGGGCGAGCAGTACTTC
CDR3 protein: CSDGTGPTGEQYF

CDR3 length: 15
J gene: TRBJ2-7
V gene: TRBV6-1
D gene: -
clone size: few
CDR3 DNA: TGTGCCAGCAGCACCAACAGGGCCGGGGACTACGAGCAGTACTTC
CDR3 protein: CASSTNRAGDYEQYF

CDR3 length: 12
J gene: TRBJ1-1
V gene: TRBV7-9
D gene: -
clone size: -
CDR3 DNA: TGTGCCAGCAGCTTAGCTCTCGCTGAAGCTTTCTTT
CDR3 protein: CASSLALAEAFF

CDR3 length: 14
J gene: TRBJ2-7
V gene: TRBV29-1
D gene: -
clone size: -
CDR3 DNA: TGCAGCGTTTCCGGGACCGAGAGCTCCTACGAGCAGTACTTC
CDR3 protein: CSVSGTESSYEQYF

CDR3 length: 16
J gene: TRBJ1-2
V gene: TRBV7-9
D gene: -
clone size: -
CDR3 DNA: TGTGCCAGCAGCTTAAGTCCCCGGGACGGAAACTATGGCTACACCTTC
CDR3 protein: CASSLSPRDGNYGYTF

CDR3 length: 15
J gene: TRBJ2-7
V gene: TRBV6-1
D gene: TRBD1
clone size: -
CDR3 DNA: TGTGCCAGCAGTGAACACAGGGGGCATCCCTACGAGCAGTACTTC
CDR3 protein: CASSEHRGHPYEQYF

CDR3 length: 12
J gene: TRBJ1-1
V gene: TRBV2
D gene: -
clone size: few
CDR3 DNA: TGTGCCAGCAGTGGGTATAACACTGAAGCTTTCTTT
CDR3 protein: CASSGYNTEAFF

CDR3 length: 14
J gene: TRBJ2-7
V gene: TRBV2
D gene: TRBD2
clone size: once
CDR3 DNA: TGTGCCAGCAGTGCGATGCTAGCGGGTGACGAGCAGTACTTC
CDR3 protein: CASSAMLAGDEQYF

CDR3 length: 14
J gene: TRBJ1-3
V gene: TRBV28
D gene: TRBD1
clone size: -
CDR3 DNA: TGTGCCAGCAGTCCACGGACAGGGATTAACACCATATATTTT
CDR3 protein: CASSPRTGINTIYF

CDR3 length: 13
J gene: TRBJ2-7
V gene: TRBV29-1
D gene: -
clone size: -
CDR3 DNA: TGCAGCGTTGCGACTAACTCTAACTACGAGCAGTACTTC
CDR3 protein: CSVATNSNYEQYF

CDR3 length: 13
J gene: TRBJ1-5
V gene: TRBV15
D gene: -
clone size: -
CDR3 DNA: TGTGCCACCAGCAGAGGAACTTATCAGCCCCAGCATTTT
CDR3 protein: CATSRGTYQPQHF

CDR3 length: 16
J gene: TRBJ2-7
V gene: TRBV6-5
D gene: TRBD2
clone size: -
CDR3 DNA: TGTGCCAGCAGTTACTCGAGTACTAGCGAGGGCTACGAGCAGTACTTC
CDR3 protein: CASSYSSTSEGYEQYF

CDR3 length: 14
J gene: TRBJ1-2
V gene: TRBV10-3
D gene: -
clone size: -
CDR3 DNA: TGTGCCATCAGTGATCTACAGACTAACTATGGCTACACCTTC
CDR3 protein: CAISDLQTNYGYTF

CDR3 length: 14
J gene: TRBJ2-1
V gene: TRBV5-1
D gene: -
clone size: -
CDR3 DNA: TGCGCCAGCAGCTTGTGGGGCGGAGACAATGAGCAGTTCTTC
CDR3 protein: CASSLWGGDNEQFF

CDR3 length: 13
J gene: TRBJ2-2
V gene: TRBV2
D gene: TRBD1
clone size: few
CDR3 DNA: TGTGCCAGCAACAGGGGAAACACCGGGGAGCTGTTTTTT
CDR3 protein: CASNRGNTGELFF

CDR3 length: 16
J gene: TRBJ2-1
V gene: TRBV28
D gene: TRBD2
clone size: -
CDR3 DNA: TGTGCCAGCAGTCCCAGAGGAAGCGGGGCGTACAATGAGCAGTTCTTC
CDR3 protein: CASSPRGSGAYNEQFF

CDR3 length: 11
J gene: TRBJ2-7
V gene: TRBV30
D gene: -
clone size: few
CDR3 DNA: TGTGCCTGGACTAGAGGTGGCGAGCAGTACTTC
CDR3 protein: CAWTRGGEQYF

CDR3 length: 15
J gene: TRBJ2-7
V gene: TRBV10-3
D gene: TRBD1
clone size: -
CDR3 DNA: TGTGCCATCAGTGAGCCTGGGACAGCGACCTACGAGCAGTACTTC
CDR3 protein: CAISEPGTATYEQYF

CDR3 length: 15
J gene: TRBJ2-3
V gene: TRBV5-1
D gene: TRBD1
clone size: -
CDR3 DNA: TGCGCCAGCAGCTCCACAGGGGTGTCCACAGATACGCAGTATTTT
CDR3 protein: CASSSTGVSTDTQYF

CDR3 length: 16
J gene: TRBJ2-1
V gene: TRBV5-6
D gene: -
clone size: few
CDR3 DNA: TGTGCCAGCAGCTCAAACAGGGAGTCCTCCTACAATGAGCAGTTCTTC
CDR3 protein: CASSSNRESSYNEQFF

CDR3 length: 15
J gene: TRBJ1-2
V gene: TRBV28
D gene: -
clone size: -
CDR3 DNA: TGTGCCAGCAGTTTCCTCCCCCAGGGAGGGTATGGCTACACCTTC
CDR3 protein: CASSFLPQGGYGYTF

CDR3 length: 12
J gene: TRBJ2-7
V gene: TRBV28
D gene: -
clone size: -
CDR3 DNA: TGTGCCAGCAACCAAGGGCCCTACGAGCAGTACTTC
CDR3 protein: CASNQGPYEQYF

CDR3 length: 16
J gene: TRBJ2-1
V gene: TRBV7-3
D gene: TRBD1
clone size: -
CDR3 DNA: TGTGCCAGCAGCCCGGGCCCCAGGGGGTGGGACAATGAGCAGTTCTTC
CDR3 protein: CASSPGPRGWDNEQFF

CDR3 length: 15
J gene: TRBJ2-7
V gene: TRBV4-2
D gene: -
clone size: -
CDR3 DNA: TGTGCCAGCAGCCAAGAGGGGGCTAGGGTCCACGAGCAGTACTTC
CDR3 protein: CASSQEGARVHEQYF